Sequencing of this TCR beta chain was carried out in a study of cytomegalovirus exposure and HLA in healthy donors. Study summary: The Caucasian-associated ancestry cluster held under 90% of 350 to 450 genotyped donors. Study-wide findings and caveats: In an earlier analysis, most TCR beta V segments were productive about 90% or about 30% of the time. A later analysis reportedly identified an Asian-associated ancestry cluster as carrying fewer N-insertions than the roughly 700-donor mean. Most subjects' HLA-A and HLA-B alleles were reportedly predicted from TCR beta sequences.

After removal of 4 bases from V and 2 bases from J, the junction contained 4 bases not matched to a gene. The germline V gene encodes CDR1 SQVTM and CDR2 ANQGSEA. The CDR3 contains 13 residues. Primers included in the PCR were 60 Vbeta and 13 Jbeta primers. TCRdb keeps only in-frame clones here, not all; method: immunoSEQ multiplex PCR. The sample yields tens of thousands of clones, more than 60% seen once. As regards this clone: Its cognate antigen is unknown.

J is TRBJ1-1 and V is TRBV29-1, with TRBD1 identical over 7 bases. Sequencing used PBMCs. This receptor was identified in a man between 25 and 39 years old in good health and CMV-seronegative. The CDR3 protein is CSVVGQANTEAFF. As DNA, the CDR3 is TGCAGCGTTGTCGGACAGGCAAACACTGAAGCTTTCTTT.